This T cell receptor beta chain was identified in a study of beta chain features in type 1 diabetes. At the level of the study: The patient and healthy donor groups were comparable for age, gender and cell yields.

Germline lookup yields CDR1 KGHSH and CDR2 LQKENI. CDR3 length: 14 amino acids. J lost 5 bases, V lost 5 bases, and 5 bases had no gene match. Study findings and constraints: TCRB repertoires of naive, central memory and Treg cells appeared more similar among patients than among healthy donors. Across all four CD4+ subsets, people with type 1 diabetes showed modestly shorter TCRB CDR3s.

Every bit of the isolated RNA underwent reverse transcription, so sequencing read expressed TCRB transcripts. Profiling relied on immunoSEQ multiplex PCR, and the TCRdb table lists in-frame clones only, not all of them. The sample holds 600,000 or so clones; about an eighth are singletons and the top ten take around 0.12%. This clone has a handful of counts. Its antigen is not identified. The origin of this receptor is a man between 25 and 39 years old with type 1 diabetes. The rearrangement links TRBV18 to TRBJ2-5; 10 bases match TRBD1. Sequenced material: naive CD4+ T cells from blood. This chain's CDR3 is CASSSTGGEETQYF. DNA for the CDR3: TGTGCCAGCTCATCGACAGGGGGCGAGGAGACCCAGTACTTC.